The sequence of this TCR beta chain was determined in a study of cytomegalovirus exposure and HLA in healthy donors. With 60 Vbeta and 13 Jbeta primers, the PCR was carried out. Assay: immunoSEQ multiplex PCR; the TCRdb copy retains only in-frame clones and omits some. The sample shows approximately 170,000 clones, 60% to 80% of them seen only once. Findings of the study overall: Many donors shared some public TCRs, even though most TCR sequences were rare. There were over 150 TCR beta chains listed as cytomegalovirus-associated.

There are 13 residues in the CDR3. Germline CDR1 MNHNS, CDR2 SASEGT. Trimming removed 6 bases at V and 5 bases at J, with 13 bases between. Details on this clone: What it binds is not known.

The V call is TRBV6-1, the J call TRBJ2-5; D might be TRBD2 (5 bases). The TCR comes from a woman aged 18-29 years in good health and CMV-seronegative. Sequencing was carried out using PBMCs. CDR3 DNA: TGTGCCAGCAGCGGTTCGGGGTTCGAGACCCAGTACTTC. Its translation: CASSGSGFETQYF.